Listed below are T cell receptor beta chains from one sample, sequenced in a study of control samples from healthy donors and cancer patients. TCRdb's table, derived via immunoSEQ multiplex PCR, lists solely in-frame clones and lacks some. The sample has approximately 150,000 clones; roughly 90% are singletons. Sequenced input: PBMCs. The origin of the receptors is a man aged 50-59 years with head and neck cancer. Both conserved end residues are trimmed from each CDR3.

V gene: TRBV5-1
CDR3 protein: ASSFDGTSGYEQY

V gene: TRBV14
CDR3 protein: ASSQGPAAEAF

V gene: TRBV5-1
CDR3 protein: ASSLGWQGTVDEQF

V gene: TRBV20-1
CDR3 protein: SVLGNEQF

V gene: TRBV28
CDR3 protein: ATTKQGADTEAF

V gene: TRBV4-1
CDR3 protein: ASSQEVSGRAFSSYEQY

V gene: TRBV6-2/TRBV6-3
CDR3 protein: ASSLAGGPSYEQY

V gene: TRBV7-2
CDR3 protein: ASSPGAGTEAF

V gene: TRBV5-1
CDR3 protein: ASSPRLAGEETQY

V gene: TRBV2
CDR3 protein: ASSDQRQINTEAF